This TCR beta chain was recovered during a study of blood T cell repertoires in COVID-19. Study as a whole: Donors in the United States, Italy and Spain gave samples during acute or convalescent COVID-19. In each case, the material was cDNA or gDNA derived from T cells, B-cell-depleted T cells, or PBMCs.

Germline CDR1 and CDR2: GTSNPN and SVGIG (reference sequence). The CDR3 has 15 residues. V was clipped by 5 bases and J by 2 bases; unmatched bases: 7. Under the authors' procedure: Estimation of nucleated cell counts relied on the amplification of reference gene primers. Generated by immunoSEQ multiplex PCR, the TCRdb table keeps only in-frame clones and is missing some. V, J and clone size reflect that table, while D and trimming were determined from the DNA. The sample lists some 99,000 clones, roughly 85% occurring once. The chain links TRBV30 to TRBJ2-3; 10 positions agree with TRBD2. This clonotype was sampled from a woman aged 55 to 70 with acute or convalescent COVID-19. The sample consisted of peripheral blood. Here the CDR3 DNA reads TGTGCCTGGCGCCGGACTAGCGGTATCACAGATACGCAGTATTTT. It is translated as CAWRRTSGITDTQYF.